The clone carrying this T cell receptor (beta chain) was observed at least ten times. Its antigen is currently unknown. Stored at -80 C, 2 million PBMCs were the source of the unsorted libraries. The making of cDNA relied on 5'RACE with 10-nucleotide random UMIs. MiXCR, run by TCRdb on the 5' RACE reads, gives a single entry per CDR3 protein. The top ten hold roughly 13% of the sample, which has 15,000 to 20,000 distinct CDR3 sequences, about 14% seen once. This sample stems from a study of neurological immune-mediated disorders. Study observations and caveats: No CDR3 amino acid sequences were shared by expanded clones across subjects, suggesting private repertoires in all groups.

V lost 0 bases and J lost 10; bases outside the gene matches: 4. The germline V gene has CDR1 SGHRS and CDR2 YFSETQ. The CDR3 is 13 amino acids. The rearrangement joins TRBV5-1 to TRBJ1-1; 9 nucleotides line up with TRBD1. The sequenced sample consisted of PBMCs. This clonotype was obtained from a man between 60 and 75 years old with HTLV-1-associated myelopathy (HAM/TSP). The CDR3 DNA sequence: TGCGCCAGCAGCTTGGACAGGGGGCTCGGAGCTTTCTTT. Translating it yields CASSLDRGLGAFF. Full variable domain (outside the CDR3, taken from reference TRBV5-1 and TRBJ1-1): KAGVTQTPRYLIKTRGQQVTLSCSPISGHRSVSWYQQTPGQGLQFLFEYFSETQRNKGNFPGRFSGRQFSNSRSEMNVSTLELGDSALYLCASSLDRGLGAFFGQGTRLTVV.